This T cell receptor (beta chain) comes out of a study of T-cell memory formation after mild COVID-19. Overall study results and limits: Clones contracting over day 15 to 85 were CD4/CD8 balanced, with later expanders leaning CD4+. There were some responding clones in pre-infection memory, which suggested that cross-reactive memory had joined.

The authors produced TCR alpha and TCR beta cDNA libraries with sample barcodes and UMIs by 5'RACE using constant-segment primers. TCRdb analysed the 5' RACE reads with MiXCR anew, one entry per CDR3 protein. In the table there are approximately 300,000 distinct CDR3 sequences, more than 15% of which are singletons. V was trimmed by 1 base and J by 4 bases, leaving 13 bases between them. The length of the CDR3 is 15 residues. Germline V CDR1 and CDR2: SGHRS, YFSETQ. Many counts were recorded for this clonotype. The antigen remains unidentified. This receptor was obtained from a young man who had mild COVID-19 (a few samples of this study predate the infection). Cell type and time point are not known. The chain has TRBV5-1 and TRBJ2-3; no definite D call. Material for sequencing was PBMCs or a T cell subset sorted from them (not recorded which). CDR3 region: CASSLPRAIADTQYF. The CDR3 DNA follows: TGCGCCAGCAGCTTGCCCCGGGCTATTGCAGATACGCAGTATTTT.